This TCR beta chain was identified in a study of blood T cell repertoires in COVID-19. Study as a whole: Specimens from acute and convalescent COVID-19 originated in the United States, Italy and Spain. From T cells, B-cell-depleted T cells, or PBMCs came the material, which was cDNA or gDNA.

In the study's own analysis: From reference gene primer amplification, estimates of nucleated cell counts were derived. Sequencing was performed with immunoSEQ multiplex PCR; in TCRdb, only in-frame clones are kept and a portion is missing. The V and J calls and the clone size are those of that table, but D and trimming were determined from the DNA. The sample has approximately 71,000 clones; 85% to 90% are singletons. The CDR3 sequence is 14 residues long. With 1 base clipped from V and 10 bases from J, the junction kept 7 bases outside the gene matches. Germline V gives CDR1 LGHNA, CDR2 YNFKEQ. Sequencing was carried out using peripheral blood. The chain recombines TRBV4-2 with TRBJ2-1; TRBD1 matches 7 bases. The clonotype originates from a man aged 50 to 59 with acute or convalescent COVID-19. CDR3 loop: CASSQAQGKSEQFF. The CDR3 nucleotides read TGTGCCAGCAGCCAAGCACAGGGGAAGTCAGAGCAGTTCTTC.